This record looks at one T cell receptor beta chain sequence and its context. The data were taken from a study of blood T cell repertoires in COVID-19. The wider study: The cDNA or gDNA used as material had been derived from T cells, B-cell-depleted T cells, or PBMCs.

Original processing methods: Reference gene primer amplification in the assay estimated nucleated cell counts. This table comes from immunoSEQ multiplex PCR, and its TCRdb copy is limited to in-frame clones, with some not included. That table supplies the V and J calls and clone size; D and trimming were determined from the DNA. There are nearly 200,000 clones in the sample; approximately 84% occur only once, and approximately 5.1% lies in the top ten. Germline V gene sequence: CDR1 MNHEY, CDR2 SMNVEV (reference sequence). The V end was cut by 3 bases, the J end by 5 bases, with 22 bases between. CDR3 length equals 17 residues.

The rearrangement joins TRBV27 to TRBJ2-5; TRBD2 might be the D (6 bases). Sequences were obtained from peripheral blood. This receptor was taken from a woman in her seventies with active or convalescent COVID-19. The CDR3 loop is CASSLAGRPVKGETQYF. The CDR3 DNA is TGTGCCAGCAGTTTGGCGGGGAGACCCGTGAAGGGGGAGACCCAGTACTTC.